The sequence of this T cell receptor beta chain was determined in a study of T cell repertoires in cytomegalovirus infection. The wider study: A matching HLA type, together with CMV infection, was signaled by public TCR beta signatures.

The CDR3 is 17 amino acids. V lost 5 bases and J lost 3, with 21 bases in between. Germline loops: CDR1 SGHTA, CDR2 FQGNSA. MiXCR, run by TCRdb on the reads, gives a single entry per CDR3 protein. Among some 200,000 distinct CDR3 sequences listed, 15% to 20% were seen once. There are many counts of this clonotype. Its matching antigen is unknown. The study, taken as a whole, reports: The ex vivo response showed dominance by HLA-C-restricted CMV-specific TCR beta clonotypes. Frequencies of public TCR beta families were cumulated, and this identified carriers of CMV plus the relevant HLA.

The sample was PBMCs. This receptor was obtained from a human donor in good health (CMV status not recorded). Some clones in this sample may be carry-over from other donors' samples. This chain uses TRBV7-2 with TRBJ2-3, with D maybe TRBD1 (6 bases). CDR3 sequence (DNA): TGTGCCAGCAGCCGGACCTTTCTAGGGGGTCGGACAGATACGCAGTATTTT. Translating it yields CASSRTFLGGRTDTQYF.